This T cell receptor (beta chain) came from a study of OX40 agonist ivuxolimab in advanced cancers. Context from the whole study: Ivuxolimab, which targeted the costimulatory receptor OX40 (CD134), was an agonistic, fully human IgG2 monoclonal antibody. Intravenous ivuxolimab was administered to patients every 2 weeks at six dose levels: 0.01, 0.1, 0.3, 1.5, 3 and 10 mg/kg. Among the 50 to 55 dose-escalation patients, around 20 had hepatocellular carcinoma, approximately 15 melanoma, 9 renal cell carcinoma and 9 head and neck cancer. The dose-escalation cohort was about 83% male with a mean age of roughly 60 years, ranging from roughly 23 to 90. Prior anti-PD-1, anti-PD-L1 or anti-CTLA-4 therapy was permitted, and checkpoint inhibitors had been received by under 50% of dose-escalation patients. Three dose-escalation patients achieved partial responses, one with hepatocellular carcinoma and two with cutaneous melanoma. Peripheral TCRbeta sequencing was intended to test whether TCR sequence diversity was altered and clonal T-cell expansion was caused by ivuxolimab. The paper reports the monotherapy dose-escalation portion (N of about 51 patients) of the phase I ivuxolimab trial. Overall study results and their limits: Which antigens the clonally expanded peripheral T cells were specific for was not determined. In partial responders in the 0.1-3.0 mg/kg groups, normalized peripheral clonal expansion was found to be among the lowest, especially among CD8+ T cells. After ivuxolimab, more expanded clones were found on average in CD8+ T cells than in CD4+ T cells. Clonal expansion of both CD4+ and CD8+ blood T cells was observed from baseline to week 6 at doses 0.1 to 3.0 mg/kg. Low levels of normalized T-cell clonal expansion were also seen in some patients who did not respond.

Note on this clone: This receptor's antigen is unknown. No much larger clonotype is one base removed from it; base qualities were not supplied.

The trial excluded patients who had a history of autoimmune disease or who were on systemic immunosuppression. Peripheral blood for TCR sequencing was drawn from every dose cohort at baseline, at cycle 4 day 1 and at cycle 7 day 1. The samples were drawn from a first-in-human, open-label, multicenter phase I dose-escalation trial of ivuxolimab. Adults with locally advanced or metastatic melanoma, renal cell, hepatocellular, or head and neck squamous cell carcinoma were enrolled in the trial. Before TCR sequencing, CD4+ T cells and CD8+ T cells were sorted from peripheral blood as separate populations. Genomic DNA was extracted from sorted cells for sequencing of the TCRbeta CDR3 region. The immunoSEQ Assay was used for sequencing of TCRbeta CDR3 regions. The immuneACCESS repertoire file appears here via TCRdb, limited to in-frame rearrangements. These files lack a portion of the clones; in checked studies, under half of the deficit traces to unresolved V genes, and the cause of the others is not known. Within this sample are 70,000 to 80,000 clones, with around 84% of them counted one time only. Of the sample, 17% is held by the ten largest clones.

This specimen consisted of CD4+ or CD8+ T cells sorted from blood, obtained in a trial of the OX40 agonist ivuxolimab. The source of this sequence is an adult with an advanced solid tumor such as melanoma, head and neck, liver or kidney cancer.

The nucleotides read TGTGCCAGCAGCCAAGCGGGCGGGGGCTCCTACAATGAGCAGTTCTTC. Translated, it gives CASSQAGGGSYNEQFF. The sequence joins TRBV4-2 to TRBJ2-1; 7 bases in the middle match TRBD2. V lost 1 base and J lost 0 bases, and the count of bases not matched to a germline gene is 3. The CDR3 measures 16 amino acids from cysteine to phenylalanine. Of all the DNA, just the CDR3 is kept, 48 bases in frame from base 1. The germline V gene supplies CDR1 LGHNA and CDR2 YNFKEQ.